This passage covers 24 T cell receptor beta chains from one sample sequenced in a study of T-cell memory formation after mild COVID-19. A single record per CDR3 protein comes from TCRdb applying MiXCR to the 5' RACE reads. The data contain 300,000 to 350,000 distinct CDR3 sequences, roughly 13% of them singletons. Sequenced input: PBMCs or a T cell subset sorted from them (not recorded which). The source is a man younger than 35 who had mild COVID-19 (a few samples of this study predate the infection). Cell type and time point are not known.

The sample holds a few counts of this clonotype. The V call is TRBV7-8, the J call TRBJ1-2; D may be TRBD1 (6 bases). Trimming cost V 4 bases and J 4 bases, with 16 bases left between them. The CDR3 is 15 residues long. The germline V gene encodes CDR1 SGHVS and CDR2 FQNEAQ. The CDR3 here is CASSSTTGFPYGYTF. The CDR3 DNA sequence: TGTGCCAGCAGCTCGACCACAGGGTTTCCCTATGGCTACACCTTC.

V gene TRBV5-6 combines with J gene TRBJ2-3; D gene uncertain. The CDR3 covers 14 residues. Germline CDR1 SGHDT, CDR2 YYEEEE. V gave up 0 bases and J gave up 6 bases, with 11 bases separating them. As DNA, the CDR3 is TGTGCCAGCAGCTTGGCCCTAGAGTTGGATACGCAGTATTTT. Protein sequence: CASSLALELDTQYF.

This rearrangement joins TRBV7-9 to TRBJ2-1, with D hard to call. CDR3 length: 11 amino acids. The germline CDR1 and CDR2 sequences are SEHNR and FQNEAQ (reference sequence). V was pared by 4 bases and J by 10 bases, with 8 bases between. The CDR3 spells CASSSTWEQFF. The CDR3 nucleotides read TGTGCCAGCAGCTCAACGTGGGAGCAGTTCTTC. Full variable domain (remainder filled in from reference TRBV7-9 and TRBJ2-1): DTGVSQNPRHKITKRGQNVTFRCDPISEHNRLYWYRQTLGQGPEFLTYFQNEAQLEKSRLLSDRFSAERPKGSFSTLEIQRTEQGDSAMYLCASSSTWEQFFGPGTRLTVL.

V and J are TRBV11-2 and TRBJ2-5; perhaps D is TRBD1 or TRBD2 (5 bases each). The CDR3 is 15 amino acids. V lost 5 bases to trimming and J lost 1 base, with 14 bases between them. In germline, CDR1 is SGHAT, CDR2 FQNNGV. The CDR3 region has the DNA TGTGCCAGCAGCGATGTGAGGGGCTCCCAAGAGACCCAGTACTTC. The encoded protein is CASSDVRGSQETQYF.

The table lists this clonotype with a few counts. The gene calls are TRBV7-9 and TRBJ2-3; 9 bases agree with TRBD1. The germline V gene encodes CDR1 SEHNR and CDR2 FQNEAQ (reference sequence). The CDR3 is 16 amino acids. Trimming removed 4 bases from V and 5 bases from J; junction bases left unmatched: 10. The CDR3 nucleotides are TGTGCCAGCAGCTCCTACCGGGACAGGGAGCGAGATACGCAGTATTTT. Its translation: CASSSYRDRERDTQYF. Full variable domain (remainder filled in from reference TRBV7-9 and TRBJ2-3): DTGVSQNPRHKITKRGQNVTFRCDPISEHNRLYWYRQTLGQGPEFLTYFQNEAQLEKSRLLSDRFSAERPKGSFSTLEIQRTEQGDSAMYLCASSSYRDRERDTQYFGPGTRLTVL.

This clonotype has a handful of counts. The rearrangement joins TRBV29-1 to TRBJ2-3, with a possible D match to TRBD1 (5 bases). V shed 7 bases and J shed 7 bases, with 15 bases lying between them. CDR1 is SQVTM and CDR2 is ANQGSEA in the germline V gene. The CDR3 length is 12 residues. CDR3 sequence reads: CSGIGQEHTQYF. The CDR3 bases are TGCAGCGGAATTGGACAAGAACATACGCAGTATTTT.

The chain joins TRBV6-1 to TRBJ2-1; 10 nucleotides line up with TRBD1. The CDR3 sequence is 16 residues long. Germline CDR1 and CDR2: MNHNS and SASEGT. After removal of 6 bases from V and 3 bases from J, the junction contained 8 bases not matched to a gene. In nucleotides, the CDR3 is TGTGCCAGCAGGGGTATGGGGACAGGGGACTACAATGAGCAGTTCTTC. Its protein product is CASRGMGTGDYNEQFF.

The chain links TRBV6-4 to TRBJ2-7; 7 bases agree with TRBD1. This CDR3 has 15 residues. With V trimmed by 7 bases and J by 5 bases, 14 bases remained unmatched. Germline CDR1 reads MRHNA; CDR2 reads SNTAGT. The CDR3 DNA follows: TGTGCCAGCACTACCGGGACAGAAAGAAAGAACGAGCAGTACGTC. Translated, it gives CASTTGTERKNEQYV.

This clonotype was recorded once. The chain joins TRBV6-6 to TRBJ2-7, with 9 bases matching TRBD1. The trim removed 6 bases at V and 3 bases at J, leaving 6 bases unmatched. There are 14 residues in the CDR3. CDR1 MNHNY and CDR2 SVGAGI come from the germline V gene (reference sequence). CDR3 coding DNA: TGTGCCAGCAGGACCCAGGGACAGGGCTACGAGCAGTACTTC. It translates to CASRTQGQGYEQYF.

Many counts were recorded for this clonotype. This rearrangement joins TRBV20-1 to TRBJ2-1; TRBD2 matches 15 bases. The germline V gene encodes CDR1 DFQATT and CDR2 SNEGSKA (reference sequence). With 6 bases clipped from V and 7 bases from J, the junction kept 4 bases outside the gene matches. This CDR3 has 14 residues. The CDR3 DNA sequence: TGCAGTGCCGGACTAGCGGGGGGGCCAAATGAGCAGTTCTTC. This codes for CSAGLAGGPNEQFF.

This CDR3 reads CATSRGGFTDTQYF. The CDR3 bases are TGTGCCACCAGCAGAGGGGGTTTCACAGATACGCAGTATTTT. The gene calls are TRBV15 and TRBJ2-3; D gene unclear. The germline CDR1 and CDR2 sequences are LNHNV and YYDKDF (reference sequence). The CDR3 extends over 14 amino acids. The V and J ends lost 1 base and 2 bases respectively, with 7 bases between them.

The gene calls are TRBV5-1 and TRBJ2-5; perhaps D is TRBD1 or TRBD2 (7 bases each). V lost 1 base and J 4 bases, leaving 11 bases between the germline ends. Germline CDR1 reads SGHRS; CDR2 reads YFSETQ. The CDR3 loop spans 14 amino acids. This chain's CDR3 is CASSLSRGGETQYF. CDR3 DNA sequence: TGCGCCAGCAGCTTGAGCAGGGGGGGAGAGACCCAGTACTTC.

This clonotype was detected a few times. The chain has TRBV5-1 and TRBJ2-2; D possibly matches TRBD1 or TRBD2 (5 bases each). Trimming pared 4 bases from V and 2 bases from J, leaving 12 bases between. The CDR3 consists of 15 residues. The germline V gene encodes CDR1 SGHRS and CDR2 YFSETQ. The CDR3 nucleotides are TGCGCCAGCAGCCTAGGGACCGCAAACACCGGGGAGCTGTTTTTT. Amino acids: CASSLGTANTGELFF.

This clonotype appeared a few times. CDR3 in DNA: TGTGCCAGCAGTTACGGGGGGGCCTTGAATGAGCAGTTCTTC. Translated: CASSYGGALNEQFF. The rearrangement links TRBV6-2 or TRBV6-3 to TRBJ2-1; a weak D match, TRBD2 (7 bases). CDR3 size: 14 residues. Trimming took off 2 bases at V and 7 bases at J, with 12 bases between the two ends. Germline assignment: CDR1 MNHEY and CDR2 SVGEGT.

This clonotype was seen more than once but under ten times. V and J are TRBV6-5 and TRBJ2-1, with D maybe TRBD1 (5 bases). Between the trimmed V and J ends, which lost 5 bases and 0 bases, there was a span of 14 bases. This CDR3 region has 16 residues. Germline V CDR1 and CDR2: MNHEY, SVGAGI. CDR3 loop: CASSTDSPSSYNEQFF. The CDR3 DNA reads TGTGCCAGCAGTACTGACAGCCCGAGCTCCTACAATGAGCAGTTCTTC.

This clonotype showed up just a few times. The chain carries TRBV5-1 and TRBJ1-2; no clear D gene. Germline assignment: CDR1 SGHRS and CDR2 YFSETQ. CDR3 length equals 14 residues. The germline V and J ends were trimmed by 0 bases and 3 bases, with 9 bases remaining between them. The CDR3 protein is CASSLALGDYGYTF. As DNA, the CDR3 is TGCGCCAGCAGCTTGGCGTTAGGCGACTATGGCTACACCTTC.

This clonotype has a count of ten or more. The chain has TRBV7-8 and TRBJ2-6; unclear D gene. Trimming removed 5 bases at V and 0 bases at J, with 8 bases between. Germline V gene sequence: CDR1 SGHVS, CDR2 FQNEAQ. This CDR3 is built from 15 residues. The CDR3 DNA reads as TGTGCCAGCAGCCAACGTAGCTCTGGGGCCAACGTCCTGACTTTC. Its translation: CASSQRSSGANVLTF. The whole variable domain, remainder taken from reference TRBV7-8 and TRBJ2-6, is GAGVSQSPRYKVAKRGQDVALRCDPISGHVSLFWYQQALGQGPEFLTYFQNEAQLDKSGLPSDRFFAERPEGSVSTLKIQRTQQEDSAVYLCASSQRSSGANVLTFGAGSRLTVL.

The chain has TRBV7-9 and TRBJ2-7; no clear D gene. Germline assignment: CDR1 SEHNR and CDR2 FQNEAQ (reference sequence). V was pared by 5 bases and J by 2 bases, with 13 bases between. The CDR3 loop spans 14 amino acids. In DNA form, the CDR3 reads TGTGCCAGCAGCAACAGTACTCAAGCCTACGAGCAGTACTTC. This translates into CASSNSTQAYEQYF.

Written as DNA, the CDR3 is TGTGCCAGCAGTATACAGGGGCCGGGGGGCGAGCAGTACTTC. Protein sequence: CASSIQGPGGEQYF. The chain couples TRBV6-5 to TRBJ2-7; D possibly matches TRBD1 or TRBD2 (7 bases each). Germline assignment: CDR1 MNHEY and CDR2 SVGAGI. Trimming removed 5 bases at V and 6 bases at J, with 17 bases between. The CDR3 sequence is 14 residues long.

This clonotype was picked up a small number of times. The rearrangement links TRBV5-1 to TRBJ2-3; D unresolved. Germline V CDR1 and CDR2: SGHRS, YFSETQ. The CDR3 sequence is 14 residues long. Trimming stripped 0 bases from V and 9 bases from J, with 14 bases between. In DNA form, the CDR3 reads TGCGCCAGCAGCTTGGCCGTAGCCCGTAGGACGCAGTATTTT. Translating it yields CASSLAVARRTQYF.

In this sample, this clonotype turned up many times. J is TRBJ1-5 and V is TRBV20-1, with 8 bases lining up with TRBD1. V trimming: 5 bases; J trimming: 6 bases; junction bases outside the gene matches: 3. From germline, CDR1 is DFQATT and CDR2 SNEGSKA (reference sequence). The CDR3 length is 12 residues. The CDR3 region is CSASGGPQPQHF. The DNA for the CDR3 is TGCAGTGCTTCAGGGGGCCCTCAGCCCCAGCATTTT.

The rearrangement links TRBV2 to TRBJ2-7; D is unclear. Germline V lookup: CDR1 SNHLY, CDR2 FYNNEI. The CDR3 totals 12 residues. V was cut by 6 bases and J by 2 bases, with 8 bases left in between. CDR3 coding DNA: TGTGCCAGCAGCCTCAACACCTACGAGCAGTACGTC. Translating gives CASSLNTYEQYV.

This clonotype was counted a few times. V is TRBV15 and J is TRBJ1-3; 7 positions match TRBD1. CDR3 length: 16 residues. Germline CDR1 is LNHNV and CDR2 is YYDKDF (reference sequence). Unmatched junction bases numbered 6, after V lost 0 bases and J lost 4 bases. This CDR3 reads CATSRDRDREGNTIYF. CDR3 coding DNA: TGTGCCACCAGCAGAGATCGTGACAGGGAAGGAAACACCATATATTTT. The full variable domain, in which reference TRBV15 and TRBJ1-3 provide the parts outside the CDR3, is DAMVIQNPRYQVTQFGKPVTLSCSQTLNHNVMYWYQQKSSQAPKLLFHYYDKDFNNEADTPDNFQSRRPNTSFCFLDIRSPGLGDTAMYLCATSRDRDREGNTIYFGEGSWLTVV.

This rearrangement joins TRBV7-2 to TRBJ2-2, with D unresolved. The CDR3 has 15 amino acids. Germline lookup yields CDR1 SGHTA and CDR2 FQGNSA. The V and J ends lost 1 base and 4 bases respectively, with 10 bases between them. This CDR3 reads CASSLESQRTGELFF. DNA of the CDR3: TGTGCCAGCAGCTTAGAGTCCCAGCGCACCGGGGAGCTGTTTTTT.